A selection of T cell receptor beta chains follows, all from one sample in a study of T cells in Graves' hyperthyroidism and ophthalmopathy. One entry per CDR3 protein, called by TCRdb with MiXCR from the multiplex PCR reads. This sample yields roughly 250,000 distinct CDR3 sequences, of which about 14% are seen a single time; 13% belongs to the top ten. Source material: blood. Receptor source: a woman aged 40-49 years with Graves' hyperthyroidism that later progressed to Graves' ophthalmopathy. The CDR3 runs from the conserved cysteine through the conserved F or W. The D gene is left open where the match is weak. Expanded clones get a size class; other rows say once, few or many, or leave the size out.

clone_size	v_call	d_call	j_call	cdr3_nt	cdr3_aa
many	TRBV6-2/TRBV6-3	-	TRBJ2-7	TGTGCCAGCAGTTACGGGTTTAAGGGGAACGAGCAGTACTTC	CASSYGFKGNEQYF
many	TRBV7-2	-	TRBJ2-3	TGTGCCAGCAGCCCCGGACTCGGGCCAGATACGCAGTATTTT	CASSPGLGPDTQYF
many	TRBV18	-	TRBJ1-2	TGTGCCAGCTCGCGTACAGGGACTGGCTACACCTTC	CASSRTGTGYTF
many	TRBV12-3/TRBV12-4	-	TRBJ1-1	TGTGCCAGCAGCTATTCAGGCGCTACTGAAGCTTTCTTT	CASSYSGATEAFF
many	TRBV28	TRBD1	TRBJ2-5	TGTGCCAGCAGCCCGGGACAGATTACCGCGGAAGAGACCCAGTACTTC	CASSPGQITAEETQYF
-	TRBV11-2	-	TRBJ2-7	TGTGCCAGTAGTCAGGGTAGGATCCACGAGCAGTACTTC	CASSQGRIHEQYF
many	TRBV5-6	-	TRBJ1-5	TGTGCCAGCAGCATGGGGGGACCGGCGGCTCAGCCCCAGCATTTT	CASSMGGPAAQPQHF
many	TRBV6-6	TRBD1	TRBJ2-5	TGTGCCAGCAGTTACTCGCAGGGGGCGGGAGAGACCCAGTACTTC	CASSYSQGAGETQYF
few	TRBV19	TRBD2	TRBJ2-1	TGTGCCAGTAGTATCTTTAGCGGGAGCTCCTACAATGAGCAGTTCTTC	CASSIFSGSSYNEQFF
many	TRBV28	TRBD1	TRBJ1-1	TGTGCCAGCAGTTTCCCTAAACAGGGGGCAAAGAACACTGAAGCTTTCTTT	CASSFPKQGAKNTEAFF
many	TRBV7-2	-	TRBJ2-2	TGTGCCAGCAGCCCCGCTATTGCGGGGGAGCTGTTTTTT	CASSPAIAGELFF
many	TRBV3-1	-	TRBJ1-4	TGTGCCAGCAGCCAGAGGGGAACTAATGAAAAACTGTTTTTT	CASSQRGTNEKLFF
many	TRBV7-7	-	TRBJ2-3	TGTGCTAGCAGCTCCCTAGGAAGTAACCCAGATACGCAGTATTTT	CASSSLGSNPDTQYF
-	TRBV29-1	-	TRBJ2-1	TGCAGCTCCTCCAGCGGAGCGTTACGCAATGAGCAGTTCTTC	CSSSSGALRNEQFF
many	TRBV19	TRBD1	TRBJ2-2	TGTGCCAGTAGTACAAAGACAGGGACGGGCACCGGGGAGCTGTTTTTT	CASSTKTGTGTGELFF
few	TRBV27	-	TRBJ2-3	TGTGCCAGCAGTTTGTTAGGGGGGGCGGATACGCAGTATTTT	CASSLLGGADTQYF
many	TRBV30	-	TRBJ1-1	TGTGCCCGGAGGTTGGGGGGCCAGGTCACTGAAGCTTTCTTT	CARRLGGQVTEAFF
many	TRBV20-1	TRBD2	TRBJ2-7	TGCAGTGTTCATGTCACTAGCGGTAACTACGAGCAGTACTTC	CSVHVTSGNYEQYF
many	TRBV9	TRBD1	TRBJ1-2	TGTGCCAGCAGCCCATCGACAGGGATCGGGAACTATGGCTACACCTTC	CASSPSTGIGNYGYTF
many	TRBV9	TRBD2	TRBJ2-3	TGTGCCAGCAGACCGGGACTAGCATCCGATACGCAGTATTTT	CASRPGLASDTQYF
many	TRBV7-9	-	TRBJ2-2	TGTGCCAGCAGCTTAGCTTACCGGGAGCTGTTTTTT	CASSLAYRELFF
many	TRBV5-8	TRBD1	TRBJ2-1	TGTGCCAGCAGCGTGGGACAGGATGTCTACAATGAGCAGTTCTTC	CASSVGQDVYNEQFF
many	TRBV5-1	-	TRBJ2-3	TGCGCCAGCAGCTCCTTAGCGGCACCCACAGATACGCAGTATTTT	CASSSLAAPTDTQYF
-	TRBV6-1	-	TRBJ1-1	TGTGCCAGCAGTGCGAATTTGGGACTCAACACTGAAGCTTTCTTT	CASSANLGLNTEAFF
many	TRBV10-3	TRBD2	TRBJ2-1	TGTGCCACTCAACGCGGGAGCTCCTACAATGAGCAGTTCTTC	CATQRGSSYNEQFF
many	TRBV27	-	TRBJ1-1	TGTGCCAGCAGTTTATTCTCAGGGACTGAAGCTTTCTTT	CASSLFSGTEAFF
many	TRBV7-2	TRBD2	TRBJ2-7	TGTGCCAGCAGCATCGGACTAGCGGCCCACTACGAGCAGTACTTC	CASSIGLAAHYEQYF
many	TRBV7-2	-	TRBJ2-1	TGTGCCAGCAGCTTAGCCCAGGTATGGAGAGTCGGTGAGCAGTTCTTC	CASSLAQVWRVGEQFF
many	TRBV2	-	TRBJ1-1	TGTGCCAGCATCCCGGGGGCTATGGGATCTGAAGCTTTCTTT	CASIPGAMGSEAFF
many	TRBV5-1	TRBD1	TRBJ2-7	TGCGCCAGCAGCAAAACTCCGGGACAGACTATCTACGAGCAGTACTTC	CASSKTPGQTIYEQYF
few	TRBV9	TRBD2	TRBJ2-5	TGTGCCAGCAGCAAGACTAGCGGGAGTAGGTTTGGGAGAGAAGAGACCCAGTACTTC	CASSKTSGSRFGREETQYF
few	TRBV4-1	TRBD1	TRBJ2-5	TGCGCCAGCAGCCCCCTGACAGGGGGGACCCAGTACTTC	CASSPLTGGTQYF
few	TRBV3-1	-	TRBJ2-5	TGTGCCAGCAGCCAAGGGGGAACCAGCCGGGAGACCCAGTACTTC	CASSQGGTSRETQYF
many	TRBV11-3	TRBD2	TRBJ2-1	TGTGCCAGCAGCTCTTCTAGCGGCCATGAGCAGTTCTTC	CASSSSSGHEQFF
many	TRBV5-5	-	TRBJ2-5	TGTGCCAGCAGCTTCCAGCCGGGGGCCCCACAAGAGACCCAGTACTTC	CASSFQPGAPQETQYF
few	TRBV5-4	-	TRBJ2-7	TGTGCCAGCAGCTTGGGAGGTAGAGACTACGAGCAGTACTTC	CASSLGGRDYEQYF
-	TRBV27	-	TRBJ2-7	TGTGCCAGCACCAACTTGGGCTCCTACGAGCAGTACTTC	CASTNLGSYEQYF
many	TRBV27	TRBD2	TRBJ2-1	TGTGCCAGCAGGTCTAGCGGGGGCAATGAGCAGTTCTTC	CASRSSGGNEQFF
few	TRBV7-3	-	TRBJ2-1	TGTGCCAGCAGCTTAGTGGGAGGCCCCGATGAGCAGTTCTTC	CASSLVGGPDEQFF
many	TRBV5-1	TRBD2	TRBJ2-3	TGCGCCAGCAGCTTGGGGCTAGCGGGAGCTTCCGTAACAGATACGCAGTATTTT	CASSLGLAGASVTDTQYF
few	TRBV7-2	-	TRBJ1-2	TGTGCCAGCAGCTTGGTGGGGGGCTTCTATGGCTACACCTTC	CASSLVGGFYGYTF
-	TRBV6-1	TRBD2	TRBJ2-7	TGTGCCAGCAGTGATATCCGGAGTAGCGGGAGGGCAATTCCACACGAGCAGTACTTC	CASSDIRSSGRAIPHEQYF
few	TRBV29-1	-	TRBJ1-2	TGCAGCGTTTCTGGCTACACCTTC	CSVSGYTF
many	TRBV28	-	TRBJ1-1	TGTGCCAGCAGTCCCCTCATGGGGGGTCCTGACACTGAAGCTTTCTTT	CASSPLMGGPDTEAFF
many	TRBV7-9	TRBD1	TRBJ1-1	TGTGCCAGCAGCTACTATAAAGGACAGGGTGAAACTGAAGCTTTCTTT	CASSYYKGQGETEAFF
many	TRBV7-2	-	TRBJ2-3	TGTGCCAGCAGCCAGGAACGGGTCACAGATACGCAGTATTTT	CASSQERVTDTQYF
many	TRBV30	TRBD2	TRBJ2-3	TGTGCCTGGAGTAGTTCGGGGGGGGCAGATACGCAGTATTTT	CAWSSSGGADTQYF
few	TRBV4-1	TRBD1	TRBJ1-2	TGCGCCAGCAGCCAAGTTGGGGGACAGGGAAACTATGGCTACACCTTC	CASSQVGGQGNYGYTF
many	TRBV27	-	TRBJ2-5	TGTGCCAGCAGCACGCGACGGCTTCAAGAGACCCAGTACTTC	CASSTRRLQETQYF
many	TRBV7-7	TRBD2	TRBJ2-5	TGTGCTAGCAGCTTAGTTCCAGCGGGAGTAGAGACCCAGTACTTC	CASSLVPAGVETQYF
many	TRBV27	-	TRBJ2-5	TGTGCCAGCAGTGGTTTGGGCCGCCGGGACGGCAAAGAGACCCAGTACTTC	CASSGLGRRDGKETQYF
many	TRBV12-3/TRBV12-4	-	TRBJ2-7	TGTGCCAGCCGACGGGCCTCCTACGAGCAGTACTTC	CASRRASYEQYF
many	TRBV6-5	-	TRBJ2-2	TGTGCCAGCAGTTACTCGTCGGGACCCGGGGAGCTGTTTTTT	CASSYSSGPGELFF
-	TRBV2	TRBD1	TRBJ2-2	TGTGCCAGCAGCGACAGGGTCCGAGCCGGGGAGCTGTTTTTT	CASSDRVRAGELFF
many	TRBV20-1	TRBD2	TRBJ2-7	TGCAGTGCTAGAACCGTAGCGGGAGGGCCCTACGAGCAGTACTTC	CSARTVAGGPYEQYF
many	TRBV20-1	-	TRBJ1-5	TGCAGTGCTAGAGGGTATAGCAATCAGCCCCAGCATTTT	CSARGYSNQPQHF